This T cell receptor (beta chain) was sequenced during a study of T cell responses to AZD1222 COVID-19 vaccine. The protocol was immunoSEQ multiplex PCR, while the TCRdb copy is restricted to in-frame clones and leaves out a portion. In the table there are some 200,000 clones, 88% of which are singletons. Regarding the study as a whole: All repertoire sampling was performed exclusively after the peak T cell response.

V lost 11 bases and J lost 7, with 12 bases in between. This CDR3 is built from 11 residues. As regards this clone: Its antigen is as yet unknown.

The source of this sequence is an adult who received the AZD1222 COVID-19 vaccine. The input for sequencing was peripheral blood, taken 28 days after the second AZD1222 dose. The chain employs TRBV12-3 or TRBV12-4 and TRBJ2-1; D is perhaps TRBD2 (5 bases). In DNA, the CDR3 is TGTGCCGATGGGGAGTGGAATGAGCAGTTCTTC. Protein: CADGEWNEQFF.